One sample yielded the 18 T cell receptor beta chains listed below, sequenced in a study of Ad26.COV2.S vaccination and SARS-CoV-2 variants. Treatment denoted: 15 to 20 received Ad26.COV2.S at low or high dose, single or two shots; 5 received placebo; per-sample allocation not given. Day 63 after the first injection of vaccine or placebo was the sampling time. Using immunoSEQ multiplex PCR, the repertoire was profiled, and TCRdb retains in-frame clones only, with some absent. The sample records 410,000 or so clones, roughly 90% being singletons. Sequenced material: peripheral blood, taken in a trial of Ad26.COV2.S vaccine versus placebo. These receptor sequences come from a person aged 18-60 years who received the Ad26.COV2.S COVID-19 vaccine or a placebo.

The CDR3 sequence is CAILATGGYGYTF. For the CDR3, the DNA is TGTGCCATTTTGGCGACAGGGGGCTATGGCTACACCTTC. This sequence joins TRBV10-3 and TRBJ1-2; 9 nucleotides agree with TRBD1. The CDR3 is made up of 13 amino acids. Germline loops: CDR1 ENHRY, CDR2 SYGVKD. Trimming at V came to 9 bases and at J to 4 bases, leaving 6 bases not matched to a gene.

The chain has TRBV28 and TRBJ1-5; the D gene is possibly TRBD1 (5 bases). Germline V gives CDR1 MDHEN, CDR2 SYDVKM. This CDR3 has 12 amino acids. V lost 6 bases, J lost 5 bases, and 8 bases lay in between. The CDR3 loop reads CASSGDDQPQHF. The DNA for the CDR3 is TGTGCCAGCAGCGGGGACGATCAGCCCCAGCATTTT.

In this sample, this clone turned up once. The gene calls are TRBV21-1 and TRBJ2-7; whether TRBD1, the table's D call, matches the DNA was not checked. TRBV21-1 is noted as a pseudogene. The CDR3 extends over 15 amino acids. This CDR3 is CASSPSDGTDYEQYF. DNA of the CDR3: TGTGCCAGCAGCCCAAGCGACGGGACAGACTACGAGCAGTACTTC.

This clone occurred a few times. V is TRBV2 and J is TRBJ2-2; the D is unclear. CDR3 length equals 11 residues. V lost 6 bases to trimming and J lost 5 bases, with 4 bases between them. Germline CDR1 and CDR2: SNHLY and FYNNEI. CDR3 DNA sequence: TGTGCCAGCAGGGGGACCGGGGAGCTGTTTTTT. This translates into CASRGTGELFF.

This chain links TRBV9 with TRBJ2-3; 13 bases are shared with TRBD2. Trimming removed 4 bases from V and 5 bases from J; junction bases left unmatched: 10. The CDR3 covers 17 residues. Germline assignment: CDR1 SGDLS and CDR2 YYNGEE. CDR3 residues: CASSKRQLAGGIDTQYF. The CDR3 nucleotides read TGTGCCAGCAGCAAACGACAACTAGCGGGGGGGATAGATACGCAGTATTTT.

The rearrangement joins TRBV15 to TRBJ1-4; unclear D gene. V was trimmed by 6 bases and J by 2 bases, leaving 16 bases between them. The germline V gene encodes CDR1 LNHNV and CDR2 YYDKDF (reference sequence). The CDR3 extends over 16 amino acids. This CDR3 is CATRRTTLGTNEKLFF. DNA of the CDR3: TGTGCCACCAGGCGTACTACACTCGGGACTAATGAAAAACTGTTTTTT.

This clone has more than one count but fewer than ten. The rearrangement links TRBV5-4 to TRBJ2-1; a possible D gene is TRBD2 (5 bases). Germline V gives CDR1 SGHNT, CDR2 YYREEE (reference sequence). Trimming removed 0 bases from V and 9 bases from J, with 13 bases in between. There are 14 residues in the CDR3. The CDR3 reads CASSLESRGPEQFF. The CDR3 DNA reads as TGTGCCAGCAGCTTGGAATCTCGGGGTCCTGAGCAGTTCTTC.

This chain uses TRBV9 with TRBJ2-3; 7 positions match TRBD2. The CDR3 totals 16 residues. V lost 2 bases and J lost 3; bases outside the gene matches: 9. Germline V gene data show CDR1 as SGDLS and CDR2 as YYNGEE. The CDR3 sequence: CASSVYSGEETDTQYF. Here the CDR3 DNA reads TGTGCCAGCAGCGTCTACAGCGGGGAGGAGACAGATACGCAGTATTTT.

This chain links TRBV19 with TRBJ2-5; D gene ambiguous. This CDR3 has 17 residues. Trimming left V 1 base short and J 4 bases short, with 19 bases between. The germline V gene has CDR1 LNHDA and CDR2 SQIVND (reference sequence). The CDR3 reads CASSIVGQSTPGETQYF. CDR3 coding DNA: TGTGCCAGTAGTATAGTCGGGCAGTCAACCCCCGGAGAGACCCAGTACTTC.

The DNA for the CDR3 is TGTGCCAGCAGCTTAGGGGGGATCCACACCTTC. This codes for CASSLGGIHTF. The rearrangement links TRBV7-9 to TRBJ1-2; the D gene is possibly TRBD1 (5 bases). Germline lookup yields CDR1 SEHNR and CDR2 FQNEAQ (reference sequence). V was clipped by 1 base and J by 12 bases, with 9 bases between them. The length of the CDR3 is 11 residues.

This clone occurred a few times. J is TRBJ2-7 and V is TRBV7-9; 7 positions agree with TRBD1. With V trimmed by 1 base and J by 0 bases, 12 bases remained unmatched. CDR3 length equals 18 residues. The V gene's germline CDR1 is SEHNR and CDR2 FQNEAQ (reference sequence). Here the CDR3 reads CASSLETRGQTDSYEQYF. The CDR3, as DNA: TGTGCCAGCAGCTTAGAAACCCGGGGACAGACTGACTCCTACGAGCAGTACTTC. The whole variable domain, remainder taken from reference TRBV7-9 and TRBJ2-7, is DTGVSQNPRHKITKRGQNVTFRCDPISEHNRLYWYRQTLGQGPEFLTYFQNEAQLEKSRLLSDRFSAERPKGSFSTLEIQRTEQGDSAMYLCASSLETRGQTDSYEQYFGPGTRLTVT.

The J gene is TRBJ1-2, the V gene TRBV11-2; the match to TRBD1 covers 8 bases. Germline CDR1 reads SGHAT; CDR2 reads FQNNGV. The CDR3 spans 15 residues. The V gene end was trimmed by 1 base and the J gene end by 5 bases; junction bases not matched to a gene: 6. The CDR3: CASSLVRQGLYGYTF. The CDR3 DNA follows: TGTGCCAGCAGCTTAGTGAGACAGGGGCTTTATGGCTACACCTTC. Based on the CDR3 plus reference TRBV11-2 and TRBJ1-2, the full variable domain is EAGVAQSPRYKIIEKRQSVAFWCNPISGHATLYWYQQILGQGPKLLIQFQNNGVVDDSQLPKDRFSAERLKGVDSTLKIQPAKLEDSAVYLCASSLVRQGLYGYTFGSGTRLTVV.

The rearrangement uses TRBV19 and TRBJ1-2, with 12 bases that match TRBD1. CDR3 length equals 18 residues. Germline V gene lookup returns CDR1 LNHDA and CDR2 SQIVND (reference sequence). J gave up 5 bases and V 5 bases, and 15 bases lay outside the gene matches. CDR3 nucleotide sequence: TGTGCCAGTAGTCCCAGCGGGACAGGGGGCCGGATACGATATGGCTACACCTTC. It specifies CASSPSGTGGRIRYGYTF.

The V gene is TRBV7-2, the J gene TRBJ2-5; tentatively, D is TRBD1 or TRBD2 (6 bases each). Per germline, CDR1 SGHTA and CDR2 FQGNSA. Trimming stripped 5 bases from V and 6 bases from J, with 13 bases between. This CDR3 is 13 amino acids long. The CDR3, as DNA: TGTGCCAGCAGCCAAGGAGGGGGAAAGACCCAGTACTTC. Translating it yields CASSQGGGKTQYF.

The chain combines TRBV7-2 with TRBJ2-5, with 9 bases fitting TRBD2. The germline CDR1 and CDR2 sequences are SGHTA and FQGNSA. With V trimmed by 2 bases and J by 2 bases, 6 bases remained unmatched. This CDR3 region has 16 residues. CDR3 sequence reads: CASSLWSSGVQETQYF. CDR3 nucleotide sequence: TGTGCCAGCAGCTTATGGTCTAGCGGGGTTCAAGAGACCCAGTACTTC.

As DNA, the CDR3 is TGTGCCAGCAGCTTCCAGGGGGGGAGCACAGATACGCAGTATTTT. It is translated as CASSFQGGSTDTQYF. This chain links TRBV5-4 with TRBJ2-3; TRBD1 or TRBD2 may be the D gene (7 bases each). This CDR3 is 15 amino acids long. Trimming shortened V by 2 bases and J by 0 bases, and 10 bases separated the two germline ends. The germline CDR1 and CDR2 sequences are SGHNT and YYREEE (reference sequence).

V gene TRBV4-3 combines with J gene TRBJ2-7; D is ambiguous. CDR3 length: 15 amino acids. The germline V gene encodes CDR1 LGHNA and CDR2 YSLEER. The ends were cut back, 0 bases at V and 9 bases at J, with 18 bases in the middle. The CDR3 DNA sequence: TGCGCCAGCAGCCAAGATCGTGGGATCGGGCCGCGGCAGTACTTC. As protein: CASSQDRGIGPRQYF.

V is TRBV15 and J is TRBJ1-3, with 7 bases matching TRBD1. With 9 bases clipped from V and 4 bases from J, the junction kept 12 bases outside the gene matches. CDR1 is LNHNV, CDR2 YYDKDF, per germline (reference sequence). This CDR3 contains 15 residues. The CDR3 coding sequence is TGTGCCACGGAACAAACAGGGGATTACGGAAACACCATATATTTT. Its protein is CATEQTGDYGNTIYF.